These T cell receptor beta chains were read from a single sample in a study of long-term antiretroviral therapy in people with HIV. Produced via immunoSEQ multiplex PCR; TCRdb's table is partial and in-frame only. Among tens of thousands of clones listed, roughly 85% were seen once. Sequences were derived from unsorted PBMCs, sampled 0.8 years before starting antiretroviral therapy. Receptor source: a young man with HIV. The CDR3 runs from the conserved cysteine through the conserved F or W. The order of the fields is clone size, V gene, J gene, D gene, CDR3 DNA, CDR3 protein. A D gene is named only where the DNA matches it firmly. Only part of the rows carry a size: once, few, many, or a class if the clone is expanded.

.,TRBV29-1,TRBJ2-1,TRBD2,TGCAGCGTTGGGGCTATTGCGGGAGGGCCGAGATACAATGAGCAGTTCTTC,CSVGAIAGGPRYNEQFF
.,TRBV7-2,TRBJ2-1,.,TGTGCCAGCAGACCGAGCAGCTCCTACAATGAGCAGTTCTTC,CASRPSSSYNEQFF
.,TRBV27,TRBJ2-7,TRBD1,TGTGCCAGCAGACGGACAGGGTTCTACGAGCAGTACTTC,CASRRTGFYEQYF
.,TRBV5-1,TRBJ1-1,.,TGCGCCAGCAGCGTCGACAGACCCTTAGGGAACACTGAAGCTTTCTTT,CASSVDRPLGNTEAFF
.,TRBV5-1,TRBJ1-4,.,TGCGCCAGCAGCTACCAGACTAATGAAAAACTGTTTTTT,CASSYQTNEKLFF
.,TRBV7-8,TRBJ1-2,.,TGTGCCAGCAGCGACGGGGGTTCCAGCTATGGCTACACCTTC,CASSDGGSSYGYTF
.,TRBV7-8,TRBJ2-7,TRBD1,TGTGCCAGCAGCTTCGGGACAGGGGAGCTTGAGCAGTACTTC,CASSFGTGELEQYF
.,TRBV5-1,TRBJ1-6,TRBD1,TGCGCCAGCAGCTTGGCCCAGGTGACAGGGGAAAGTTCACCCCTCCACTTT,CASSLAQVTGESSPLHF
.,TRBV4-3,TRBJ2-7,.,TGCGCCAGCAGCCAAGGTGAGCAGGGGCGGCAGTACTTC,CASSQGEQGRQYF
.,TRBV30,TRBJ2-3,.,TGTGCCTGGGTAGCGGAAGTCACAGATACGCAGTATTTT,CAWVAEVTDTQYF
.,TRBV29-1,TRBJ2-2,TRBD2,TGCAGCGTTGGCGCTAGCGGGGGGACCGGGGAGCTGTTTTTT,CSVGASGGTGELFF
.,TRBV28,TRBJ2-1,.,TGTGCCAGCAGTTTAAGTGGCAGGGACAATGAGCAGTTCTTC,CASSLSGRDNEQFF
.,TRBV6-1,TRBJ2-7,.,TGTGCCAGCAGAGATAACCAGGGATCCAACGAGCAGTACTTC,CASRDNQGSNEQYF
.,TRBV9,TRBJ1-1,.,TGTGCCAGCAGCTTATGGGGGGGCAGGGGTGACACTGAAGCTTTCTTT,CASSLWGGRGDTEAFF
.,TRBV9,TRBJ1-6,.,TGTGCCAGCAGCGTGGCCGGGTCCTATAATTCACCCCTCCACTTT,CASSVAGSYNSPLHF
.,TRBV30,TRBJ2-7,TRBD1,TGTGCCTGGAACCGGGACAGGGGAAGCTACGAGCAGTACTTC,CAWNRDRGSYEQYF
.,TRBV19,TRBJ2-2,.,TGTGCCAGTAGTTCGTGGGACACCGGGGAGCTGTTTTTT,CASSSWDTGELFF
.,TRBV11-2,TRBJ2-7,.,TGTGCGTTGGGGGGACGATACGAGCAGTACTTC,CALGGRYEQYF
.,TRBV9,TRBJ1-2,.,TGTGCCAGCAGCGTAGTGGGAGGTGTTGGCGGCTACACCTTC,CASSVVGGVGGYTF
.,TRBV7-9,TRBJ1-1,.,TGTGCCAGCAGCCCTAACGGGGCCGAAGCTTTCTTT,CASSPNGAEAFF
.,TRBV5-1,TRBJ2-3,.,TGCGCCAGCAGCTTGGCGGCAAGTCCCGGCACAGATACGCAGTATTTT,CASSLAASPGTDTQYF
.,TRBV29-1,TRBJ2-3,.,TGCAGCGTTAGGAGGGAAGGCACAGATACGCAGTATTTT,CSVRREGTDTQYF
.,TRBV2,TRBJ2-7,.,TGTGCCAGTGGGGCGGGGGAGCAGTACTTC,CASGAGEQYF
.,TRBV4-3,TRBJ1-1,.,TGCGCCAGCAGCCAAAGGGAAAGGGCCACTGAAGCTTTCTTT,CASSQRERATEAFF
.,TRBV7-9,TRBJ2-1,.,TGTGCCAGCAGCTTAACAGGACTTCGAGGGAATGAGCAGTTCTTC,CASSLTGLRGNEQFF
.,TRBV10-3,TRBJ2-1,.,TGTGCCGCTTCTGGCGGCAATGAGCAGTTCTTC,CAASGGNEQFF
.,TRBV7-2,TRBJ1-2,.,TGTGCCAGCAGCTTAACCAGGGTTAGGGTCTATGGCTACACCTTC,CASSLTRVRVYGYTF
.,TRBV6-6,TRBJ1-2,.,TGTGCCAGCATCCGCCGGGGTAGGTCTCATAATGGCTACACCTTC,CASIRRGRSHNGYTF
.,TRBV6-6,TRBJ1-5,.,TGTGCCAGCAGTTCAGATTATAGCAATCAGCCCCAGCATTTT,CASSSDYSNQPQHF
.,TRBV18,TRBJ1-1,.,TGTGCCAGCTCCTTAGCGGTCATGAACACTGAAGCTTTCTTT,CASSLAVMNTEAFF
.,TRBV6-1,TRBJ2-1,TRBD1,TGTGCCAGCAGAGAAACCGGGACAGGGTATGAGCAGTTCTTC,CASRETGTGYEQFF
.,TRBV6-6,TRBJ2-7,.,TGTGCCAGCAGTTACTCGAAGGAGGGCTACGAGCAGTACTTC,CASSYSKEGYEQYF
once,TRBV4-2,TRBJ2-3,.,TGTGCCAGCAGCCAAGAGTCGGGGAGAGGGGTAGATACGCAGTATTTT,CASSQESGRGVDTQYF
.,TRBV29-1,TRBJ2-2,TRBD1,TGCAGCGCCGACAGGGGTTACACCGGGGAGCTGTTTTTT,CSADRGYTGELFF
.,TRBV4-1,TRBJ1-2,TRBD1,TGCGCCAGCAGCCCACTGGACAGGGCCATCGGGGGCTACACCTTC,CASSPLDRAIGGYTF
.,TRBV30,TRBJ1-3,.,TGTGCCTGGAGTGTACGGGATGGAAACACCATATATTTT,CAWSVRDGNTIYF
once,TRBV29-1,TRBJ1-4,.,TGCAGCGTTCAGGCCCCTAAGGAAAAACTGTTTTTT,CSVQAPKEKLFF
.,TRBV4-3,TRBJ2-4,TRBD2,TGCGCCAGCAGCCAAGATTGGGCGGGGACTAGCGGGAGGGGAGGCATTCAGTACTTC,CASSQDWAGTSGRGGIQYF
.,TRBV5-1,TRBJ2-1,.,TGCGCCAGCAGCTTGGGGGCGGCAAAATACAATGAGCAGTTCTTC,CASSLGAAKYNEQFF
once,TRBV7-2,TRBJ1-3,.,TGTGCCAGCAGCTTAGGATCTGGCTCTGGAAACACCATATATTTT,CASSLGSGSGNTIYF
.,TRBV5-5,TRBJ2-7,.,TGTGCCAGCAGCTTGTCCAGGGGACTGTCCTACGAGCAGTACTTC,CASSLSRGLSYEQYF
.,TRBV30,TRBJ2-7,.,TGTGCCTGGAGTATAAGGCCAGGAATATACAGCGGCGAGCAGTACTTC,CAWSIRPGIYSGEQYF
.,TRBV19,TRBJ1-5,.,TGTGCCAGTACCACTCAGGGAAATCAGCCCCAGCATTTT,CASTTQGNQPQHF
.,TRBV6-1,TRBJ2-1,.,TGTGCCAGCATACGGCCAGGGCCCTACAATGAGCAGTTCTTC,CASIRPGPYNEQFF
.,TRBV30,TRBJ2-3,TRBD2,TGTGCCTGGGCAAGCGGGAGGGTAAATACGCAGTATTTT,CAWASGRVNTQYF
.,TRBV6-5,TRBJ2-5,TRBD1,TGTGCCAGCAGTCTCACAGGGGACGCAGAGACCCAGTACTTC,CASSLTGDAETQYF
.,TRBV6-1,TRBJ1-1,.,TGTGCCGTACAACGGGGGAACACTGAAGCTTTCTTT,CAVQRGNTEAFF
.,TRBV7-9,TRBJ2-3,TRBD2,TGTGCCAGCAGCTTAGGGGGAGGGGCTGGTACGCAGTATTTT,CASSLGGGAGTQYF
.,TRBV30,TRBJ2-1,.,TGTGCCTGGTCGAAGGACCCGATAAATGAGCAGTTCTTC,CAWSKDPINEQFF
.,TRBV6-5,TRBJ1-1,.,TGTGCCAGCAGTTACTCGGTGGGGGTGGACACTGAAGCTTTCTTT,CASSYSVGVDTEAFF
.,TRBV4-3,TRBJ1-4,.,TGCGCCAGCAGCCAAGATGTACCGTCAACCCGGTATGAAAAACTGTTTTTT,CASSQDVPSTRYEKLFF
.,TRBV5-6,TRBJ2-3,TRBD2,TGTGCCAGCAGCGCACCAGGGAGGGGCACAGATACGCAGTATTTT,CASSAPGRGTDTQYF
once,TRBV7-9,TRBJ2-5,.,TGTGCCAGCAGCTTAGGAACTGGGAGAGAGACCCAGTACTTC,CASSLGTGRETQYF
few,TRBV2,TRBJ1-5,.,TGTGCCAGCAGTGAAGTGGGGGGGACATGGCCCCAGCATTTT,CASSEVGGTWPQHF
.,TRBV27,TRBJ2-3,.,TGTGCCAGCAGTTTGGGGGACTCTACAGATACGCAGTATTTT,CASSLGDSTDTQYF
.,TRBV28,TRBJ1-3,TRBD1,TGTGCCAGCAGAGGACAGGTTGCTGGAAACACCATATATTTT,CASRGQVAGNTIYF
.,TRBV15,TRBJ2-7,TRBD1,TGTGCCACCAGCAGAGACCAGACAGGGGAAGAATACTACGAGCAGTACTTC,CATSRDQTGEEYYEQYF
.,TRBV28,TRBJ2-2,TRBD2,TGTGCCACCTCCGTGGGAGGGATCAACACCGGGGAGCTGTTTTTT,CATSVGGINTGELFF
.,TRBV4-3,TRBJ2-2,.,TGCGCCAGCAGCCCGGGACAGAACACCGGGGAGCTGTTTTTT,CASSPGQNTGELFF